This T cell receptor beta chain is from a study of CD8 T cells in ankylosing spondylitis. For TCR beta, libraries came from quantitative 5'-RACE with molecular barcodes. TCRdb fed the 5' RACE reads into MiXCR, producing one record per CDR3 protein. The table has 450,000 to 550,000 distinct CDR3 sequences, roughly 5.2% seen once; the top ten hold 3% to 4.5%. This clonotype was found many times. What it binds is unknown. In germline, CDR1 is SEHNR, CDR2 FQNEAQ (reference sequence). The V gene lost 8 bases and the J gene lost 3 bases, with 10 bases spanning the gap. The CDR3 contains 12 residues. Regarding the study as a whole: Within ankylosing spondylitis blood, a TCR beta motif made up of roughly eight highly homologous variants appeared to be characteristic.

The sequence was collected from a male donor with ankylosing spondylitis. The sample comprised blood, either unsorted or a sorted T cell fraction (not recorded which). The genes are TRBV7-9 and TRBJ1-1; TRBD1 might be the D (5 bases). CDR3 DNA: TGTGCCAGCGGGGGTGGCGACACTGAAGCTTTCTTT. Protein sequence: CASGGGDTEAFF.